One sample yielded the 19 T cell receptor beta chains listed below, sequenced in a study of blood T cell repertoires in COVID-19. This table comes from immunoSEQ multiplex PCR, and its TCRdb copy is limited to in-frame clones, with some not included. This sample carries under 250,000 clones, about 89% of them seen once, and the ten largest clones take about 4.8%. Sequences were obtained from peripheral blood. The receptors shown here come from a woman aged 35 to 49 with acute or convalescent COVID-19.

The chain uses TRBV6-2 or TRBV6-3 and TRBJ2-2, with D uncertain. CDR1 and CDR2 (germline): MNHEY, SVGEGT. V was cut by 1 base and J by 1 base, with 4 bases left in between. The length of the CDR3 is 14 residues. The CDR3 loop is CASSYFKNTGELFF. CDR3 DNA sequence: TGTGCCAGCAGTTACTTCAAGAACACCGGGGAGCTGTTTTTT.

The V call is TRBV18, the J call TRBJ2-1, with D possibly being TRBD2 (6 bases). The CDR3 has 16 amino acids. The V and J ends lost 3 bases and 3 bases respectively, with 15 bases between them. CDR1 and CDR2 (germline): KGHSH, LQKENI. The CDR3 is CASSPSPGLNYNEQFF. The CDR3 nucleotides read TGTGCCAGCTCACCTAGTCCGGGACTCAACTACAATGAGCAGTTCTTC.

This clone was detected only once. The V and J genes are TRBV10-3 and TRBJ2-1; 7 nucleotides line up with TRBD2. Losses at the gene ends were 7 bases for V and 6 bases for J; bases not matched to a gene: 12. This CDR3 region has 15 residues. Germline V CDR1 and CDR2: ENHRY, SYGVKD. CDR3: CAINRGEPVSNEQFF. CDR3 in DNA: TGTGCCATCAACCGGGGGGAGCCAGTGAGCAATGAGCAGTTCTTC.

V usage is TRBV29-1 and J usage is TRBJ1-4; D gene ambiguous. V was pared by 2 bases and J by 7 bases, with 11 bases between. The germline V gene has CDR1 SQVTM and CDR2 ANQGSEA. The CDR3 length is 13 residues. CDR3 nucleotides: TGCAGCGTTGAATCCGGGGTGGGTGAAAAACTGTTTTTT. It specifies CSVESGVGEKLFF.

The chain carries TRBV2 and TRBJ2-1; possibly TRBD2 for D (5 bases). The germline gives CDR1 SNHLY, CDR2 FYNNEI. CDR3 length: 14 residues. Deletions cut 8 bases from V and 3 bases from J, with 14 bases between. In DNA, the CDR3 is TGTGCCAGCCAAACGAGCGGAATCTACAATGAGCAGTTCTTC. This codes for CASQTSGIYNEQFF.

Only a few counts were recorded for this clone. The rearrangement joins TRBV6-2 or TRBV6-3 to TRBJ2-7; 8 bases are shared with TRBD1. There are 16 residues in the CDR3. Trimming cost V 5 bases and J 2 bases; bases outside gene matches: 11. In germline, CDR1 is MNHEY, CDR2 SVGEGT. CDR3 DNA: TGTGCCAGCAGTGATTCGACAGGGGATGGGGCCTACGAGCAGTACGTC. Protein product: CASSDSTGDGAYEQYV.

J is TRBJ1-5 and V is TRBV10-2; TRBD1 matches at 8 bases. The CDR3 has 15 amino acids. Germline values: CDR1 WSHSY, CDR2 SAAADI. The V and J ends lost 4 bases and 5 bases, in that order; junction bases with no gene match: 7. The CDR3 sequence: CASSAPGGQDQPQHF. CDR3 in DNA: TGCGCCAGCAGTGCTCCAGGGGGCCAGGATCAGCCCCAGCATTTT.

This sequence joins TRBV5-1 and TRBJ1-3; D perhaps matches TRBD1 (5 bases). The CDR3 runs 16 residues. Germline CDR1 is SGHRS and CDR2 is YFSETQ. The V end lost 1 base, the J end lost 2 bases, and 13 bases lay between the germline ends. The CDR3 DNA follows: TGCGCCAGCAGCTTGTCAGGCAGGGAACCTGGAAACACCATATATTTT. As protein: CASSLSGREPGNTIYF.

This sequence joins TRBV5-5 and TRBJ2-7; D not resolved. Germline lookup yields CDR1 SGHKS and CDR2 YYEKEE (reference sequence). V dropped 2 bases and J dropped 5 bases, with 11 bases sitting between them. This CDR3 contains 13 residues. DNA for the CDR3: TGTGCCAGCAGCTTACCGGGTTTCAACGAGCAGTACGTC. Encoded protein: CASSLPGFNEQYV.

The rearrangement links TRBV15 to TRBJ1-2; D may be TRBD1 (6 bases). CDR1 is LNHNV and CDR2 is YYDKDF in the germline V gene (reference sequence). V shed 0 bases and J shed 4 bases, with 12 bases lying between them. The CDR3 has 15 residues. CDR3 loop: CATSRDTGHRYGYTF. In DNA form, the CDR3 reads TGTGCCACCAGCAGAGACACGGGACACCGCTATGGCTACACCTTC.

The CDR3 DNA sequence: TGTGCCAGCAGTGAAGTACAGGGGGCAGGTCAGCCCCAGCATTTT. Translated, it gives CASSEVQGAGQPQHF. The chain combines TRBV2 with TRBJ1-5; 9 nucleotides line up with TRBD1. V trimming: 1 base; J trimming: 6 bases; junction bases outside the gene matches: 4. The CDR3 runs to 15 residues. Germline CDR1 and CDR2: SNHLY and FYNNEI.

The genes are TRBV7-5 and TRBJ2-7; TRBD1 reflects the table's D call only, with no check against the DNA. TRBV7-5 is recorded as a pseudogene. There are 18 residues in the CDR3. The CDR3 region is CARSLGPETGIVLDEQYV. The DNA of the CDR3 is TGTGCCAGAAGCTTAGGCCCCGAGACAGGAATAGTCCTGGACGAGCAGTACGTC.

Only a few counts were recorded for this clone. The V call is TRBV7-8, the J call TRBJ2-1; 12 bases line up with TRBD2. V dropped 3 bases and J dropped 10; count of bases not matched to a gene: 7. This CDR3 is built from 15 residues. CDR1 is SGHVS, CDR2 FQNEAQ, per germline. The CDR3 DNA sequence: TGTGCCAGCAGCTTGACTAGCGGGAGCTTTGCCGAGCAGTTCTTC. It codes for CASSLTSGSFAEQFF.

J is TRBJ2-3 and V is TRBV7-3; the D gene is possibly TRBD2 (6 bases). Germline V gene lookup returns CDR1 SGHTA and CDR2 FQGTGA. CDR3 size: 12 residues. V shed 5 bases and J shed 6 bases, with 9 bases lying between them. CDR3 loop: CASSARGDTQYF. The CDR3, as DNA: TGTGCCAGCAGCGCCCGGGGGGATACGCAGTATTTT.

The CDR3 nucleotides read TGTGCCAGTAGTATCCAGGGGCACGAAGATACGCAGTATTTT. It translates to CASSIQGHEDTQYF. The chain links TRBV19 to TRBJ2-3; TRBD1 is a possible D gene (6 bases). The length of the CDR3 is 14 residues. Germline values: CDR1 LNHDA, CDR2 SQIVND (reference sequence). Trimming stripped 3 bases from V and 5 bases from J, with 12 bases between.

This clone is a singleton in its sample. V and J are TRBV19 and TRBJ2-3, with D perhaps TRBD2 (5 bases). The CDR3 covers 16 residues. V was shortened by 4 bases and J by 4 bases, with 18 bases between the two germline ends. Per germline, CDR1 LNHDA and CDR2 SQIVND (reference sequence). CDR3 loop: CASSTPGVWAADTQYF. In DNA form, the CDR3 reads TGTGCCAGTAGTACCCCCGGGGTATGGGCGGCAGATACGCAGTATTTT.

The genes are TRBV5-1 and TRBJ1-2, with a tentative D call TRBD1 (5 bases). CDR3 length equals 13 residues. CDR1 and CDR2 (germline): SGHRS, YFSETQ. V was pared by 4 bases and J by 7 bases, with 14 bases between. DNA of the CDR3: TGCGCCAGCAGCGCTGGACAAGACTCTGGCTACACCTTC. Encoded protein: CASSAGQDSGYTF.

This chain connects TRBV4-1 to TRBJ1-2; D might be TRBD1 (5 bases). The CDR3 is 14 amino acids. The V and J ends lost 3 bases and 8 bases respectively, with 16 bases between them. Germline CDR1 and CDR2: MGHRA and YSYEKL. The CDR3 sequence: CASSHLLGGEGYTF. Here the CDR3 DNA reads TGCGCCAGCAGCCACTTGTTGGGGGGTGAAGGCTACACCTTC.

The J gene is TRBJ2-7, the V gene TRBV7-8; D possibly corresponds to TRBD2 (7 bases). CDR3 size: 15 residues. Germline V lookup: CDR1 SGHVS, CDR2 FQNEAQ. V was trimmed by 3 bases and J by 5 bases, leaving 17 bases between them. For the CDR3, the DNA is TGTGCCAGCAGCTTCACCGGGGGGCTAGTTGACGAGCAGTACGTC. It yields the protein CASSFTGGLVDEQYV.